The 31 T cell receptor beta chains listed next were all sequenced from one sample in a study of identical twins. TCRdb processed the 5' RACE reads anew with MiXCR; each CDR3 protein has one entry. The sample lists 450,000 or so distinct CDR3 sequences, around 14% occurring once. The sample was also linked to a second study, of yellow fever vaccine responses in identical twins.

The sample taken for sequencing was CD4+ T cells sorted from blood. These receptors all stem from a woman in her late teens or twenties in good health.

CDR3 sequence: CASSRSNQPQHF. Here the CDR3 DNA reads TGTGCCAGCAGCCGTAGCAATCAGCCCCAGCATTTT. The chain couples TRBV7-9 to TRBJ1-5; D gene ambiguous. Per the germline V gene, CDR1 is SEHNR and CDR2 is FQNEAQ (reference sequence). The germline V and J ends were trimmed by 5 bases and 0 bases, with 2 bases remaining between them. CDR3 length equals 12 residues.

This chain links TRBV14 with TRBJ2-7, with D possibly TRBD2 on 6 matching bases. The germline V and J ends were trimmed by 0 bases and 5 bases, with 17 bases remaining between them. CDR3 size: 16 residues. CDR1 and CDR2 (germline): SGHDN, FVKESK. The CDR3 here is CASSQDPGGSKHEQYF. In DNA form, the CDR3 reads TGTGCCAGCAGCCAAGATCCCGGGGGTTCTAAACACGAGCAGTACTTC.

The chain links TRBV5-1 to TRBJ2-6; a possible D gene is TRBD2 (5 bases). V was shortened by 0 bases and J by 4 bases, with 11 bases between the two germline ends. This CDR3 has 16 amino acids. CDR1 and CDR2 from the germline V gene are SGHRS and YFSETQ. The CDR3 DNA sequence: TGCGCCAGCAGCTTGGAGAGAGGGCAGGGGGCCAACGTCCTGACTTTC. Protein product: CASSLERGQGANVLTF.

In its sample, this clonotype was seen a few times. This rearrangement joins TRBV10-1 to TRBJ2-7; a weak D match, TRBD2 (6 bases). The CDR3 is made up of 14 amino acids. The V and J ends lost 6 bases and 6 bases respectively, with 18 bases between them. Germline CDR1 is WNHNN and CDR2 is SYGVQD (reference sequence). CDR3 residues: CASSATGTLLEQYF. The CDR3 nucleotides are TGCGCCAGCAGCGCTACCGGGACTCTGCTCGAGCAGTACTTC.

The chain joins TRBV9 to TRBJ2-5; possibly TRBD1 for D (6 bases). CDR3 length: 15 residues. The V and J ends lost 4 bases and 2 bases respectively, with 15 bases between them. Germline CDR1 and CDR2: SGDLS and YYNGEE. The DNA of the CDR3 is TGTGCCAGCAGCCCCCTATGGGGGCAGCAAGAGACCCAGTACTTC. Translated, it gives CASSPLWGQQETQYF. Variable domain in full (rest from reference TRBV9 and TRBJ2-5): DSGVTQTPKHLITATGQRVTLRCSPRSGDLSVYWYQQSLDQGLQFLIQYYNGEERAKGNILERFSAQQFPDLHSELNLSSLELGDSALYFCASSPLWGQQETQYFGPGTRLLVL.

CDR3 amino acids: CASSQVMDRPGAYEQYF. CDR3 DNA sequence: TGCGCCAGCAGCCAAGTTATGGACCGGCCCGGTGCCTACGAGCAGTACTTC. The J gene is TRBJ2-7, the V gene TRBV4-3; D call uncertain. The CDR3 length is 17 residues. Trimming cost V 1 base and J 2 bases, with 18 bases left between them. CDR1 and CDR2 from the germline V gene are LGHNA and YSLEER.

This clonotype was detected only a few times. V gene TRBV7-9 combines with J gene TRBJ2-5, with 11 bases lining up with TRBD1. The V and J ends lost 5 bases and 5 bases, in that order; junction bases with no gene match: 7. Germline V gene sequence: CDR1 SEHNR, CDR2 FQNEAQ (reference sequence). The length of the CDR3 is 15 residues. The CDR3 reads CASSLWTGGRETQYF. CDR3 in DNA: TGTGCCAGCAGCCTCTGGACAGGGGGCAGGGAGACCCAGTACTTC.

The CDR3 nucleotides are TGTGCCAGCAGCCCCTTGATGGCGGGAGTGAGGGCAGATACGCAGTATTTT. The encoded protein is CASSPLMAGVRADTQYF. This chain connects TRBV7-2 to TRBJ2-3; 7 nucleotides align to TRBD2. The junction had 15 bases not matched to a gene; V was cut back by 5 bases and J by 4 bases. The CDR3 has 17 amino acids. Germline V CDR1 and CDR2: SGHTA, FQGNSA.

This clonotype was observed a few times. V usage is TRBV2 and J usage is TRBJ2-1; D is possibly TRBD2 (7 bases). The germline V gene has CDR1 SNHLY and CDR2 FYNNEI. The germline V and J ends were trimmed by 10 bases and 12 bases, with 22 bases remaining between them. The length of the CDR3 is 13 residues. The CDR3 sequence: CATHRRGGSWQFF. CDR3 DNA: TGTGCCACCCACCGGAGGGGGGGTTCTTGGCAGTTCTTC.

The sample holds a few counts of this clonotype. The rearrangement joins TRBV10-3 to TRBJ2-1; 9 nucleotides agree with TRBD1. The CDR3 contains 15 residues. Losses at the gene ends were 6 bases for V and 1 base for J; bases not matched to a gene: 4. The V gene's germline CDR1 is ENHRY and CDR2 SYGVKD. The CDR3 loop reads CAISPDRGSYNEQFF. CDR3 DNA sequence: TGTGCCATCAGCCCCGACAGGGGGTCCTACAATGAGCAGTTCTTC.

The gene calls are TRBV5-1 and TRBJ2-1; 11 bases match TRBD2. The CDR3 is 16 amino acids. V lost 5 bases, J lost 7 bases, and 11 bases stayed unmatched. Germline CDR1 is SGHRS and CDR2 is YFSETQ. The DNA for the CDR3 is TGCGCCAGCAGTCCGTCGGCTAGCGGGGGGTATAATGAGCAGTTCTTC. This encodes CASSPSASGGYNEQFF.

This clonotype was counted between two and nine times. The chain recombines TRBV15 with TRBJ2-7; D may be TRBD2 (6 bases). Germline CDR1 is LNHNV and CDR2 is YYDKDF (reference sequence). The CDR3 totals 13 residues. The V end lost 0 bases, the J end lost 5 bases, and 8 bases lay between the germline ends. The DNA of the CDR3 is TGTGCCACCAGCAGAGACAGGGAGGACGAGCAGTACTTC. Encoded protein: CATSRDREDEQYF.

Only a few counts were recorded for this clonotype. The chain joins TRBV7-8 to TRBJ2-1; TRBD2 agrees at 14 bases. The CDR3 has 15 amino acids. The germline CDR1 and CDR2 sequences are SGHVS and FQNEAQ. Trimming at V came to 4 bases and at J to 11 bases, leaving 7 bases not matched to a gene. CDR3 DNA sequence: TGTGCCAGCAGCTCGGGACTAGCGGGAGTCAGTAAGCAGTTCTTC. This codes for CASSSGLAGVSKQFF. The whole variable domain, remainder taken from reference TRBV7-8 and TRBJ2-1, is GAGVSQSPRYKVAKRGQDVALRCDPISGHVSLFWYQQALGQGPEFLTYFQNEAQLDKSGLPSDRFFAERPEGSVSTLKIQRTQQEDSAVYLCASSSGLAGVSKQFFGPGTRLTVL.

This clonotype was detected a few times. V and J are TRBV12-3 or TRBV12-4 and TRBJ1-4; D unclear. The CDR3 spans 16 residues. V was shortened by 1 base and J by 0 bases, with 9 bases between the two germline ends. The CDR3 DNA reads TGTGCCAGCAGTTTAGAAGGAGCTGCAACTAATGAAAAACTGTTTTTT. Translated, it gives CASSLEGAATNEKLFF.

This clonotype was recorded a few times. The genes are TRBV7-2 and TRBJ2-6; D not certain. Deletions cut 1 base from V and 1 base from J, with 5 bases between. Germline V gene data show CDR1 as SGHTA and CDR2 as FQGNSA. The CDR3 length is 15 residues. The DNA of the CDR3 is TGTGCCAGCAGCTTAGAAGTATCTGGGGCCAACGTCCTGACTTTC. This codes for CASSLEVSGANVLTF.

The genes are TRBV5-1 and TRBJ2-7, with D perhaps TRBD1 (8 bases). The germline gives CDR1 SGHRS, CDR2 YFSETQ. The CDR3 runs to 18 residues. Trimming shortened V by 4 bases and J by 0 bases, and 23 bases separated the two germline ends. This chain's CDR3 is CASSQGARSGGFSYEQYF. DNA of the CDR3: TGCGCCAGCAGCCAGGGGGCTCGTTCGGGAGGCTTCTCCTACGAGCAGTACTTC.

The genes are TRBV6-6 and TRBJ2-7; D unresolved. The length of the CDR3 is 11 residues. V lost 6 bases and J lost 5, with 8 bases in between. Germline CDR1 reads MNHNY; CDR2 reads SVGAGI (reference sequence). CDR3 region: CASSPSNEQYF. CDR3 nucleotides: TGTGCCAGCAGCCCATCTAACGAGCAGTACTTC.

V is TRBV5-1 and J is TRBJ1-6, with a tentative D call TRBD1 (5 bases). V was trimmed by 0 bases and J by 7 bases, leaving 14 bases between them. The CDR3 consists of 16 residues. Per the germline V gene, CDR1 is SGHRS and CDR2 is YFSETQ. The chain's CDR3 is CASSLASGQGNSPLHF. The CDR3 bases are TGCGCCAGCAGCTTGGCCTCGGGGCAGGGAAATTCACCCCTCCACTTT.

CDR3 residues: CASSYSGRGLETQYF. The CDR3 coding sequence is TGTGCCAGCAGTTACAGCGGCAGGGGGCTTGAGACCCAGTACTTC. The gene calls are TRBV6-5 and TRBJ2-5; 8 bases align to TRBD1. The CDR3 has 15 amino acids. J was trimmed by 5 bases and V by 2 bases; bases with no gene match: 7. The V gene's germline CDR1 is MNHEY and CDR2 SVGAGI.

The chain is built from TRBV11-3 and TRBJ2-1, with 11 bases that match TRBD2. CDR1 is SGHNT, CDR2 YENEEA, per germline. The CDR3 spans 16 residues. Unmatched junction bases numbered 0, after V lost 1 base and J lost 1 base. The CDR3 sequence is CASSLGLAGSYNEQFF. The CDR3 region has the DNA TGTGCCAGCAGCTTAGGACTAGCGGGGTCCTACAATGAGCAGTTCTTC. The full variable domain, in which reference TRBV11-3 and TRBJ2-1 provide the parts outside the CDR3, is EAGVVQSPRYKIIEKKQPVAFWCNPISGHNTLYWYLQNLGQGPELLIRYENEEAVDDSQLPKDRFSAERLKGVDSTLKIQPAELGDSAVYLCASSLGLAGSYNEQFFGPGTRLTVL.

V and J are TRBV10-3 and TRBJ1-4, with a tentative D call TRBD1 (5 bases). This CDR3 has 14 residues. Germline V CDR1 and CDR2: ENHRY, SYGVKD. Trimming cost V 4 bases and J 7 bases, with 13 bases left between them. Written as DNA, the CDR3 is TGTGCCATCAGTGGGACCGACAGTGGTGAAAAACTGTTTTTT. Its protein is CAISGTDSGEKLFF.

This clonotype has more than one count but fewer than ten. The J gene is TRBJ2-7, the V gene TRBV21-1; the table's TRBD2 call for D was not verified on the DNA. TRBV21-1 is classified as a pseudogene. The CDR3 has 14 amino acids. The chain's CDR3 is CASTRLAGGYEQYF. The CDR3 region has the DNA TGTGCCAGCACCAGACTAGCGGGGGGTTACGAGCAGTACTTC.

The chain combines TRBV12-3 or TRBV12-4 with TRBJ2-5; D may correspond to TRBD1 or TRBD2 (6 bases each). There are 12 residues in the CDR3. V was trimmed by 6 bases and J by 9 bases, leaving 14 bases between them. CDR3 in DNA: TGTGCCAGCAGACCTGGAGGGGGAGCCCAGTACTTC. It specifies CASRPGGGAQYF.

There are a few counts of this clonotype. The rearrangement links TRBV5-1 to TRBJ2-3; D is ambiguous. Trimming removed 0 bases at V and 1 base at J, with 9 bases between. Per the germline V gene, CDR1 is SGHRS and CDR2 is YFSETQ. This CDR3 contains 15 residues. In nucleotides, the CDR3 is TGCGCCAGCAGCTTGGCGGCTACCCGCACAGATACGCAGTATTTT. Protein product: CASSLAATRTDTQYF.

This clonotype was seen only a few times. The rearrangement links TRBV6-1 to TRBJ2-1; 7 bases agree with TRBD2. J lost 7 bases, V lost 9 bases, and 21 bases had no gene match. Germline V gives CDR1 MNHNS, CDR2 SASEGT. The CDR3 runs 17 residues. The CDR3 region has the DNA TGTGCCAGTAGAAAGCACAGCAGCGGGACTGTCCTTAATGAGCAGTTCTTC. It translates to CASRKHSSGTVLNEQFF.

V is TRBV7-6 and J is TRBJ2-2; 7 bases line up with TRBD2. This CDR3 has 14 amino acids. V lost 5 bases and J lost 7; bases outside the gene matches: 7. Germline CDR1 and CDR2: SGHVS and FNYEAQ. This chain's CDR3 is CASSQGLSGGELFF. The CDR3 region has the DNA TGTGCCAGCAGCCAGGGACTAAGTGGCGGGGAGCTGTTTTTT. The full variable domain, rest sourced from reference TRBV7-6 and TRBJ2-2, is GAGVSQSPRYKVTKRGQDVALRCDPISGHVSLYWYRQALGQGPEFLTYFNYEAQQDKSGLPNDRFSAERPEGSISTLTIQRTEQRDSAMYRCASSQGLSGGELFFGEGSRLTVL.

The chain couples TRBV28 to TRBJ2-7; 8 nucleotides line up with TRBD2. Germline CDR1 and CDR2: MDHEN and SYDVKM. The CDR3 length is 19 residues. Trimming at V came to 4 bases and at J to 3 bases, leaving 20 bases not matched to a gene. The CDR3 protein is CASSSNRPLSGDYYYEQYF. CDR3 in DNA: TGTGCCAGCAGTTCGAACCGCCCACTTAGCGGGGACTACTACTACGAGCAGTACTTC. Looking up the rest from reference TRBV28 and TRBJ2-7 gives the full variable domain: DVKVTQSSRYLVKRTGEKVFLECVQDMDHENMFWYRQDPGLGLRLIYFSYDVKMKEKGDIPEGYSVSREKKERFSLILESASTNQTSMYLCASSSNRPLSGDYYYEQYFGPGTRLTVT.

This clonotype was picked up a small number of times. The chain links TRBV25-1 to TRBJ1-5; TRBD1 agrees at 7 bases. With 3 bases clipped from V and 4 bases from J, the junction kept 6 bases outside the gene matches. The CDR3 has 15 residues. Germline lookup yields CDR1 MGHDK and CDR2 SYGVNS. This CDR3 reads CASSDQTGTNQPQHF. The CDR3 DNA sequence: TGTGCCAGCAGTGATCAGACAGGGACTAATCAGCCCCAGCATTTT.

The J gene is TRBJ2-1, the V gene TRBV5-1, with D possibly matching TRBD1 (5 bases). V lost 0 bases, J lost 6 bases, and 10 bases lay in between. The CDR3 runs 14 residues. Germline CDR1 and CDR2: SGHRS and YFSETQ. The CDR3 region has the DNA TGCGCCAGCAGCTTGGGGGCAGGGCTCAATGAGCAGTTCTTC. Translating it yields CASSLGAGLNEQFF. Variable domain in full (rest from reference TRBV5-1 and TRBJ2-1): KAGVTQTPRYLIKTRGQQVTLSCSPISGHRSVSWYQQTPGQGLQFLFEYFSETQRNKGNFPGRFSGRQFSNSRSEMNVSTLELGDSALYLCASSLGAGLNEQFFGPGTRLTVL.

The chain is built from TRBV11-3 and TRBJ2-3; TRBD2 is a possible D gene (6 bases). The V and J ends lost 5 bases and 0 bases respectively, with 15 bases between them. CDR3 length: 16 amino acids. Germline loops: CDR1 SGHNT, CDR2 YENEEA. The CDR3 spells CASSPNTGTSTDTQYF. The CDR3 DNA sequence: TGTGCCAGCAGCCCCAACACCGGGACTAGCACAGATACGCAGTATTTT.

This clonotype was picked up a small number of times. The rearrangement uses TRBV10-1 and TRBJ2-1; no clear D. V lost 3 bases, J lost 2 bases, and 11 bases lay in between. The CDR3 has 15 residues. Looked up from germline, CDR1 is WNHNN and CDR2 is SYGVQD (reference sequence). The CDR3 protein is CASSESPNAYNEQFF. CDR3 sequence (DNA): TGCGCCAGCAGTGAATCTCCCAACGCCTACAATGAGCAGTTCTTC.